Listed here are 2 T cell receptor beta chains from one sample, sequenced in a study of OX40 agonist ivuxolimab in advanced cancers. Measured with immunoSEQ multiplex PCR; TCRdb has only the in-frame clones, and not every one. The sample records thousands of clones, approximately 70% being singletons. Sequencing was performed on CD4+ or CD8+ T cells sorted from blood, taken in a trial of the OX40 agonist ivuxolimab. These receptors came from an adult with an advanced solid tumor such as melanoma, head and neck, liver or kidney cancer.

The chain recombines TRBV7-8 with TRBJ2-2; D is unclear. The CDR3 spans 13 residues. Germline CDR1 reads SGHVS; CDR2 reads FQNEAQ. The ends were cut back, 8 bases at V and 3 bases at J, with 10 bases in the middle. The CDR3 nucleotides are TGTGCCAGCGATGGAGAGTACACCGGGGAGCTGTTTTTT. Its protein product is CASDGEYTGELFF. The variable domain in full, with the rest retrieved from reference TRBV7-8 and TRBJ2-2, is GAGVSQSPRYKVAKRGQDVALRCDPISGHVSLFWYQQALGQGPEFLTYFQNEAQLDKSGLPSDRFFAERPEGSVSTLKIQRTQQEDSAVYLCASDGEYTGELFFGEGSRLTVL.

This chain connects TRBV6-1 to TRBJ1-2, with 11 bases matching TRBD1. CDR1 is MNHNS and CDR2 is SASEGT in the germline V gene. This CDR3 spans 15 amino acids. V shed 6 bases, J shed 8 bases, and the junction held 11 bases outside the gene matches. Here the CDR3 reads CASRSGTGGLGGYTF. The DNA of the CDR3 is TGTGCCAGCAGATCCGGGACAGGGGGGCTGGGAGGCTACACCTTC.